The T cell receptor beta chain described here comes from a study of radiation and T cells in renal cell carcinoma. General observations from the study: In blood, top tumor clones expanded by 2 weeks, shrinking by 4.

On this clone: Antigen specificity is unknown.

This table comes from immunoSEQ multiplex PCR, and its TCRdb copy is limited to in-frame clones, with some not included. The table shows about 130,000 clones, with around 82% occurring only once. Described time point: blood 2 weeks post-SBRT. Regarding treatment: 15 Gy SBRT to primary tumor, nephrectomy 4 weeks later. The sample in question was blood, obtained from a patient whose treatment included radiotherapy and nephrectomy. The clonotype was recovered from a man aged 50 or older with renal cell carcinoma.

The CDR3 region has the DNA TGTGCCAGCAGCGTCCCCCCAGGTCCTGAAGCTTTCTTT. Translation: CASSVPPGPEAFF. This chain uses TRBV9 with TRBJ1-1; the D is unclear. This CDR3 has 13 amino acids. The V end lost 2 bases, the J end lost 6 bases, and 11 bases lay between the germline ends. Per germline, CDR1 SGDLS and CDR2 YYNGEE.